The present T cell receptor (beta chain) was sequenced within a study of T cells expressing NK-cell markers. Scientists made TCR beta cDNA using 5'RACE template switching with UMIs. From its re-call of the 5' RACE reads, TCRdb lists each CDR3 protein once, without DNA. This sample contains about 460,000 distinct CDR3 sequences. To note about this clonotype: Its target is unknown.

Study-level points and caveats: These clonotypes, the leaders elsewhere, also led the CD3+CD56-NKG2C+ fraction in four donors.

Looked up from germline, CDR1 is LGHDT and CDR2 is YNNKEL (reference sequence). This CDR3 comprises 17 residues. This receptor was identified in a woman between 50 and 59 years old in good health. Sequenced sample: blood T cells: a sorted CD56 or NKG2C T cell subset, CD4+ or CD8+ T cells, or bulk PBMC T cells (not recorded which). This chain uses TRBV3-1 with TRBJ1-5; TCRdb gives TRBD1 as the D gene, but with no DNA this cannot be confirmed. The CDR3 spells CASSQASGTARNQPQHF.